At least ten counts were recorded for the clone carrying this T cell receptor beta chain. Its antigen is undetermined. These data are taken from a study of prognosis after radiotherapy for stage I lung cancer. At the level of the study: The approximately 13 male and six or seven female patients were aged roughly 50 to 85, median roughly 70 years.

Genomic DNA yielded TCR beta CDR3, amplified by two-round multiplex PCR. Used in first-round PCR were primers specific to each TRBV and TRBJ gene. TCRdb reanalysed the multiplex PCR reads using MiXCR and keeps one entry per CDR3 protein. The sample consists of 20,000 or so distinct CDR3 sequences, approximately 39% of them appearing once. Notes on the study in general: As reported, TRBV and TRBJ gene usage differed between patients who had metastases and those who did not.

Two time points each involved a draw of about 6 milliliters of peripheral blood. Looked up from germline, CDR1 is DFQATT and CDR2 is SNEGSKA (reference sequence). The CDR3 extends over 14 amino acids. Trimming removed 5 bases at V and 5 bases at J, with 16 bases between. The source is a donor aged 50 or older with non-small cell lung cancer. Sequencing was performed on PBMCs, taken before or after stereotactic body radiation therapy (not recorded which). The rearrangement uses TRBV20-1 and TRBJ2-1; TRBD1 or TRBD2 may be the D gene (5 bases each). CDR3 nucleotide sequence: TGCAGTGCTCGCAGCTCCGGGACGAACAATGAGCAGTTCTTC. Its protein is CSARSSGTNNEQFF.